This section outlines one T cell receptor (beta chain) sequence together with its context. What it binds is not known. These data belong to a study of monozygotic twins with inflammatory bowel disease. Overall study results and limits: Support was absent for any single strong signal or clonotype linked to IBD.

CDR1 and CDR2 (germline): SGHVS, FQNEAQ. CDR3 length equals 15 residues. Reprocessing the 5' RACE reads, TCRdb reports a single entry for every CDR3 protein and omits DNA. The ten top clones account for approximately 2.8%, within a sample of about 160,000 distinct CDR3 sequences. Per donor, 2 to 3 ml of blood was collected and frozen. This clonotype originated in a human donor with ulcerative colitis or Crohn's disease, or a healthy co-twin of an affected twin (not recorded which). The genes are TRBV7-8 and TRBJ2-5. The sequenced material came from blood. CDR3: CASSLEVGVQETQYF.